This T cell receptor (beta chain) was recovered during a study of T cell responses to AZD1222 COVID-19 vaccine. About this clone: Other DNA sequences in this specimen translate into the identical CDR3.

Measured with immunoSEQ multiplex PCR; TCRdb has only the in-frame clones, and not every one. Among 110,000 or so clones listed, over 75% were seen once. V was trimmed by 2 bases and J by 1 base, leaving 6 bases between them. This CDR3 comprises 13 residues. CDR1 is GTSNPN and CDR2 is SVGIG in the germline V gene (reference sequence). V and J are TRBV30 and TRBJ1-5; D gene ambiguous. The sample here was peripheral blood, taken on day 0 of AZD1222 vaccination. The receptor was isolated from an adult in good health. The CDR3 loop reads CAWSPGSNQPQHF. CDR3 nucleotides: TGTGCCTGGAGTCCGGGGAGCAATCAGCCCCAGCATTTT.